The 32 T cell receptor beta chains given below trace back to one sample, sequenced in a study of T cell responses to AZD1222 COVID-19 vaccine. Produced via immunoSEQ multiplex PCR; TCRdb's table is partial and in-frame only. Of about 130,000 clones detected, over 70% appear once; the ten largest clones hold about 5%. This material consisted of peripheral blood, taken on day 0 of AZD1222 vaccination. These receptors all come from an adult in good health.

This chain connects TRBV7-9 to TRBJ2-5; D uncertain. From germline, CDR1 is SEHNR and CDR2 FQNEAQ (reference sequence). Deletions cut 5 bases from V and 5 bases from J, with 9 bases between. The CDR3 loop spans 12 amino acids. The CDR3 protein is CASSLNGETQYF. The CDR3 DNA reads TGTGCCAGCAGCCTCAACGGGGAGACCCAGTACTTC. The whole variable domain, filled in from reference TRBV7-9 and TRBJ2-5, reads DTGVSQNPRHKITKRGQNVTFRCDPISEHNRLYWYRQTLGQGPEFLTYFQNEAQLEKSRLLSDRFSAERPKGSFSTLEIQRTEQGDSAMYLCASSLNGETQYFGPGTRLLVL.

The rearrangement links TRBV27 to TRBJ1-1, with D possibly matching TRBD1 (5 bases). V was pared by 1 base and J by 2 bases, with 8 bases between. The CDR3 totals 14 residues. Germline CDR1 is MNHEY and CDR2 is SMNVEV (reference sequence). CDR3 sequence (DNA): TGTGCCAGCAGTTTATGGGGACTCAACACTGAAGCTTTCTTT. Encoded protein: CASSLWGLNTEAFF.

The chain recombines TRBV18 with TRBJ1-1; tentative D call: TRBD1 (5 bases). Between the trimmed V and J ends, which lost 6 bases and 3 bases, there was a span of 14 bases. The CDR3 has 14 residues. Germline CDR1 KGHSH, CDR2 LQKENI. The CDR3 DNA reads TGTGCCAGCTCTTTCGAGGGGCGTTACACTGAAGCTTTCTTT. It yields the protein CASSFEGRYTEAFF. The entire variable domain, with the rest obtained from reference TRBV18 and TRBJ1-1, is as follows: NAGVMQNPRHLVRRRGQEARLRCSPMKGHSHVYWYRQLPEEGLKFMVYLQKENIIDESGMPKERFSAEFPKEGPSILRIQQVVRGDSAAYFCASSFEGRYTEAFFGQGTRLTVV.

The chain couples TRBV30 to TRBJ2-5; 7 nucleotides line up with TRBD1. Germline trimming cut 0 bases from V and 5 bases from J; bases unmatched to any gene: 0. The germline V gene has CDR1 GTSNPN and CDR2 SVGIG (reference sequence). The CDR3 length is 12 residues. DNA for the CDR3: TGTGCCTGGAGTGTACAGGGGGAGACCCAGTACTTC. It codes for CAWSVQGETQYF.

V gene TRBV30 combines with J gene TRBJ1-4; D is ambiguous. This CDR3 is 13 amino acids long. The germline gives CDR1 GTSNPN, CDR2 SVGIG (reference sequence). Trimming removed 3 bases from V and 12 bases from J, with 17 bases in between. CDR3 in amino acids: CAWSPRVLGELFF. Written as DNA, the CDR3 is TGTGCCTGGAGCCCACGGGTGCTTGGGGAACTGTTTTTT.

The V and J genes are TRBV7-8 and TRBJ1-5; possible D gene TRBD1, 5 bases. The length of the CDR3 is 14 residues. V dropped 1 base and J dropped 3 bases, with 7 bases sitting between them. Germline V lookup: CDR1 SGHVS, CDR2 FQNEAQ. The CDR3 nucleotides are TGTGCCAGCAGCTTAGTAGGGGTCAATCAGCCCCAGCATTTT. This sequence encodes CASSLVGVNQPQHF.

The chain has TRBV5-1 and TRBJ2-2; TRBD1 agrees at 8 bases. V dropped 5 bases and J dropped 3; count of bases not matched to a gene: 6. CDR3 length: 15 residues. Looked up from germline, CDR1 is SGHRS and CDR2 is YFSETQ. CDR3 sequence: CASSSGTGYTGELFF. CDR3 DNA sequence: TGCGCCAGCAGTTCCGGGACAGGATACACCGGGGAGCTGTTTTTT. The variable domain in full, with the rest retrieved from reference TRBV5-1 and TRBJ2-2, is KAGVTQTPRYLIKTRGQQVTLSCSPISGHRSVSWYQQTPGQGLQFLFEYFSETQRNKGNFPGRFSGRQFSNSRSEMNVSTLELGDSALYLCASSSGTGYTGELFFGEGSRLTVL.

The rearrangement joins TRBV3-1 (or the pseudogene TRBV3-2) to TRBJ2-7; 7 bases line up with TRBD1. The CDR3 length is 14 residues. CDR1 is LGHDT and CDR2 is YNNKEL in the germline V gene (reference sequence). The trim removed 4 bases at V and 0 bases at J, leaving 3 bases unmatched. This CDR3 reads CASSRRGSSYEQYF. Written as DNA, the CDR3 is TGTGCCAGCAGCCGCAGGGGGAGCTCCTACGAGCAGTACTTC.

V usage is TRBV6-5 and J usage is TRBJ2-7; D is possibly TRBD2 (6 bases). CDR1 and CDR2 from the germline V gene are MNHEY and SVGAGI. Trimming pared 11 bases from V and 0 bases from J, leaving 11 bases between. The CDR3 runs to 12 residues. CDR3 sequence reads: CAGGGFSYEQYF. CDR3 bases: TGTGCCGGAGGAGGGTTCTCCTACGAGCAGTACTTC.

This chain links TRBV9 with TRBJ2-3; either TRBD1 or TRBD2 may supply D (5 bases each). Trimming removed 0 bases at V and 2 bases at J, with 13 bases between. CDR3 length: 16 residues. Germline values: CDR1 SGDLS, CDR2 YYNGEE. CDR3 nucleotides: TGTGCCAGCAGCGTAGGTCTCAGGGACCTCACAGATACGCAGTATTTT. This codes for CASSVGLRDLTDTQYF.

This clone was counted only a few times. The chain couples TRBV7-2 to TRBJ1-5; TRBD1 matches 9 bases. Germline lookup yields CDR1 SGHTA and CDR2 FQGNSA. The CDR3 is made up of 16 amino acids. The trim removed 5 bases at V and 7 bases at J, leaving 12 bases unmatched. This CDR3 reads CASSPNRDRADQPQHF. The CDR3 DNA sequence: TGTGCCAGCAGCCCCAACCGGGACAGGGCGGACCAGCCCCAGCATTTT. Combining the CDR3 with reference TRBV7-2 and TRBJ1-5 gives the whole variable domain GAGVSQSPSNKVTEKGKDVELRCDPISGHTALYWYRQSLGQGLEFLIYFQGNSAPDKSGLPSDRFSAERTGGSVSTLTIQRTQQEDSAVYLCASSPNRDRADQPQHFGDGTRLSIL.

About this clone itself: A read error may produce the germline difference seen at one junction end. The rearrangement links TRBV9 to TRBJ1-1, with D possibly TRBD1 on 6 matching bases. The length of the CDR3 is 15 residues. The germline V gene has CDR1 SGDLS and CDR2 YYNGEE. CDR3 coding DNA: TGTGCCGGCAGTGCACAGGGTTCTATGAACACTGAAGCTTTCTTT. Protein: CAGSAQGSMNTEAFF.

The J gene is TRBJ2-2, the V gene TRBV11-3, with TRBD1 matching over 9 bases. The germline CDR1 and CDR2 sequences are SGHNT and YENEEA. The CDR3 is 15 residues long. The trim removed 8 bases at V and 6 bases at J, leaving 10 bases unmatched. The CDR3 reads CASATRDRVAGELFF. The CDR3 DNA reads TGTGCCAGCGCAACCCGGGACAGGGTGGCCGGGGAGCTGTTTTTT.

This clone occurred a few times. Other DNA sequences in the same sample also yield this CDR3. This chain links TRBV6-5 with TRBJ1-5; D call uncertain. Germline CDR1 reads MNHEY; CDR2 reads SVGAGI. The CDR3 sequence is 15 residues long. V was clipped by 5 bases and J by 4 bases, with 15 bases between them. CDR3 sequence (DNA): TGTGCCAGCAGTACTACCGGGATTGGGAATCAGCCCCAGCATTTT. This codes for CASSTTGIGNQPQHF.

This chain connects TRBV7-3 to TRBJ2-2; D may be TRBD1 (6 bases). Trimming left V 5 bases short and J 8 bases short, with 9 bases between. CDR3 length equals 12 residues. Germline CDR1 is SGHTA and CDR2 is FQGTGA. CDR3: CASSTGSGELFF. The DNA for the CDR3 is TGTGCCAGCAGCACAGGGTCGGGGGAGCTGTTTTTT.

The CDR3 coding sequence is TGTGCCAGCGGCGAAGCGAACACTGAAGCTTTCTTT. This codes for CASGEANTEAFF. The rearrangement links TRBV12-3 or TRBV12-4 to TRBJ1-1; no reliable D call. This CDR3 comprises 12 residues. The ends were cut back, 8 bases at V and 1 base at J, with 8 bases in the middle.

The chain joins TRBV29-1 to TRBJ1-2; tentatively, D is TRBD1 (5 bases). The CDR3 loop spans 12 amino acids. Germline V gene sequence: CDR1 SQVTM, CDR2 ANQGSEA. Trimming stripped 5 bases from V and 4 bases from J, with 11 bases between. The CDR3 bases are TGCAGCGTTATGACAGCTGCCTATGGCTACACCTTC. This codes for CSVMTAAYGYTF.

This clone was found many times. The chain employs TRBV10-3 and TRBJ1-1; no reliable D call. Germline CDR1 reads ENHRY; CDR2 reads SYGVKD. Deletions cut 0 bases from V and 0 bases from J, with 5 bases between. The CDR3 runs 14 residues. The CDR3 DNA reads TGTGCCATCAGTGAGTCGTCGGTGAACACTGAAGCTTTCTTT. It encodes CAISESSVNTEAFF.

The chain is built from TRBV18 and TRBJ1-3; D call uncertain. The CDR3 spans 15 residues. The ends were cut back, 3 bases at V and 0 bases at J, with 9 bases in the middle. CDR1 and CDR2 from the germline V gene are KGHSH and LQKENI. The CDR3 region is CASSPRRSSGNTIYF. The CDR3 nucleotides are TGTGCCAGCTCACCGCGCAGAAGCTCTGGAAACACCATATATTTT.

V gene TRBV11-2 combines with J gene TRBJ2-3; D possibly corresponds to TRBD2 (5 bases). Between the trimmed V and J ends, which lost 5 bases and 0 bases, there was a span of 15 bases. There are 16 residues in the CDR3. Germline V CDR1 and CDR2: SGHAT, FQNNGV. The CDR3 protein is CASSPPGWGSTDTQYF. The CDR3 coding sequence is TGTGCCAGCAGCCCGCCGGGGTGGGGTAGCACAGATACGCAGTATTTT.

J is TRBJ1-2 and V is TRBV2; the D gene is possibly TRBD1 (5 bases). This CDR3 comprises 14 residues. The ends were cut back, 1 base at V and 4 bases at J, with 10 bases in the middle. In germline, CDR1 is SNHLY, CDR2 FYNNEI. The CDR3 protein is CASSEGGWAYGYTF. CDR3 sequence (DNA): TGTGCCAGCAGTGAAGGGGGCTGGGCCTATGGCTACACCTTC.

The CDR3 loop reads CASSSRTGDYGYTF. In nucleotides, the CDR3 is TGTGCCAGCAGTTCTCGTACAGGGGACTATGGCTACACCTTC. The V and J genes are TRBV7-2 and TRBJ1-2; 7 nucleotides agree with TRBD1. Per the germline V gene, CDR1 is SGHTA and CDR2 is FQGNSA. Trimming cost V 6 bases and J 3 bases; bases outside gene matches: 7. The CDR3 covers 14 residues.

The chain combines TRBV4-1 with TRBJ1-2, with D tentatively TRBD1 (6 bases). The germline V gene encodes CDR1 MGHRA and CDR2 YSYEKL. The CDR3 consists of 15 residues. V lost 2 bases and J lost 0, with 10 bases in between. The CDR3 nucleotides are TGCGCCAGCAGCCAACCTGACAGGACTAACTATGGCTACACCTTC. This encodes CASSQPDRTNYGYTF.

The chain is built from TRBV5-1 and TRBJ1-3; weak D call: TRBD1 (6 bases). The CDR3 spans 17 residues. Germline assignment: CDR1 SGHRS and CDR2 YFSETQ. Between the trimmed V and J ends, which lost 1 base and 0 bases, there was a span of 14 bases. The DNA of the CDR3 is TGCGCCAGCAGCTTGTCGACAGGCCTACTCTCTGGAAACACCATATATTTT. Translation: CASSLSTGLLSGNTIYF.

In this sample, this clone turned up once. The chain is built from TRBV29-1 and TRBJ2-5; tentative D call: TRBD1 (5 bases). Per the germline V gene, CDR1 is SQVTM and CDR2 is ANQGSEA. The V and J ends lost 4 bases and 4 bases respectively, with 13 bases between them. The CDR3 extends over 13 amino acids. In DNA, the CDR3 is TGCAGCGTTGGCCAGGGCTTGGGAGAGACCCAGTACTTC. It is translated as CSVGQGLGETQYF.

The chain recombines TRBV6-8 with TRBJ1-6, with 7 bases matching TRBD1. From germline, CDR1 is MNHGY and CDR2 SAAAGT. Losses at the gene ends were 4 bases for V and 12 bases for J; bases not matched to a gene: 3. The CDR3 is 12 amino acids. CDR3: CASSSTGEPLHF. The DNA of the CDR3 is TGTGCCAGCAGTTCCACAGGGGAACCCCTCCACTTT.

V usage is TRBV30 and J usage is TRBJ2-7, with 7 positions matching TRBD1. With 2 bases clipped from V and 0 bases from J, the junction kept 4 bases outside the gene matches. Germline CDR1 reads GTSNPN; CDR2 reads SVGIG (reference sequence). The CDR3 is 14 residues long. The CDR3 is CAWSLTGISYEQYF. CDR3 sequence (DNA): TGTGCCTGGAGTTTGACAGGGATCTCCTACGAGCAGTACTTC.

The V call is TRBV30, the J call TRBJ2-3; 11 nucleotides agree with TRBD2. This CDR3 is built from 13 residues. Per germline, CDR1 GTSNPN and CDR2 SVGIG (reference sequence). The CDR3 nucleotides read TGTGCTTTCGTAGCGGGGGGGTCAAATACGCAGTATTTT. Its translation is CAFVAGGSNTQYF.

The V gene is TRBV2, the J gene TRBJ2-1; 10 bases match TRBD2. The CDR3 is 15 residues long. The junction had 5 bases not matched to a gene; V was cut back by 3 bases and J by 6 bases. The germline gives CDR1 SNHLY, CDR2 FYNNEI. Here the CDR3 DNA reads TGTGCCAGCAGTGACTGGGTAGCGGGGGGCAATGAGCAGTTCTTC. It translates to CASSDWVAGGNEQFF. Based on the CDR3 plus reference TRBV2 and TRBJ2-1, the full variable domain is EPEVTQTPSHQVTQMGQEVILRCVPISNHLYFYWYRQILGQKVEFLVSFYNNEISEKSEIFDDQFSVERPDGSNFTLKIRSTKLEDSAMYFCASSDWVAGGNEQFFGPGTRLTVL.

This sequence joins TRBV7-9 and TRBJ1-4; 10 bases line up with TRBD1. Germline CDR1 is SEHNR and CDR2 is FQNEAQ (reference sequence). The CDR3 is made up of 16 amino acids. V shed 5 bases, J shed 3 bases, and the junction held 6 bases outside the gene matches. CDR3: CASSRRDRGPNEKLFF. The CDR3 nucleotides are TGTGCCAGCAGCCGACGGGACAGGGGACCTAATGAAAAACTGTTTTTT.

The genes are TRBV2 and TRBJ2-5; 7 nucleotides agree with TRBD2. The CDR3 is made up of 13 amino acids. CDR1 is SNHLY and CDR2 is FYNNEI in the germline V gene. The CDR3 region has the DNA TGTGCGAGCGGGGCGGGGGTACAAGAGACCCAGTACTTC. Protein sequence: CASGAGVQETQYF.

CDR3 sequence (DNA): TGTGCCAGCAGCTTAAGGGGACGCATCACAGATACGCAGTATTTT. Protein: CASSLRGRITDTQYF. The chain carries TRBV5-4 and TRBJ2-3, with D perhaps matching TRBD1 or TRBD2 (5 bases each). V lost 2 bases to trimming and J lost 2 bases, with 12 bases between them. CDR1 and CDR2 from the germline V gene are SGHNT and YYREEE (reference sequence). The CDR3 extends over 15 amino acids. Looking up the rest from reference TRBV5-4 and TRBJ2-3 gives the full variable domain: ETGVTQSPTHLIKTRGQQVTLRCSSQSGHNTVSWYQQALGQGPQFIFQYYREEENGRGNFPPRFSGLQFPNYSSELNVNALELDDSALYLCASSLRGRITDTQYFGPGTRLTVL.